The 26 T cell receptor beta chains reported below all come from one sample, sequenced in a study of blood T cell repertoires in COVID-19. Sequencing was performed with immunoSEQ multiplex PCR; in TCRdb, only in-frame clones are kept and a portion is missing. The sample consists of some 130,000 clones, roughly 83% of them appearing once. The sample consisted of peripheral blood. Receptors originate from a woman at least 80 years old with acute or convalescent COVID-19.

The J gene is TRBJ1-2, the V gene TRBV24-1, with 8 bases lining up with TRBD1. Trimming removed 4 bases from V and 8 bases from J; junction bases left unmatched: 5. CDR1 is KGHDR, CDR2 SFDVKD, per germline. The CDR3 has 13 amino acids. CDR3 in amino acids: CATSELQGDGYTF. The CDR3 DNA follows: TGTGCCACCAGTGAGTTACAGGGGGACGGCTACACCTTC.

This clone appeared a few times. V gene TRBV5-1 combines with J gene TRBJ2-3; TRBD2 is a possible D gene (6 bases). The CDR3 spans 14 residues. CDR1 is SGHRS, CDR2 YFSETQ, per germline. V gave up 2 bases and J gave up 2 bases, with 9 bases separating them. The CDR3 DNA reads TGCGCCAGCAGCTTAAGCGGGTCCACAGATACGCAGTATTTT. Translated, it gives CASSLSGSTDTQYF.

This clone was counted between two and nine times. V usage is TRBV5-5 and J usage is TRBJ1-6; no clear D gene. Germline V gene sequence: CDR1 SGHKS, CDR2 YYEKEE (reference sequence). V was shortened by 6 bases and J by 5 bases, with 18 bases between the two germline ends. The CDR3 totals 16 residues. CDR3 nucleotides: TGTGCCAGCAATTTGAGAAGCGGACTAGATAATTCACCCCTCCACTTT. It is translated as CASNLRSGLDNSPLHF.

The rearrangement uses TRBV6-2 or TRBV6-3 and TRBJ2-3; D ambiguous. The CDR3 extends over 13 amino acids. The V end lost 6 bases, the J end lost 2 bases, and 9 bases lay between the germline ends. Germline CDR1 MNHEY, CDR2 SVGEGT. In DNA form, the CDR3 reads TGTGCCAGCAGCGAGACACTCACAGATACGCAGTATTTT. Protein product: CASSETLTDTQYF.

The chain carries TRBV6-5 and TRBJ1-4; 11 bases match TRBD1. Germline values: CDR1 MNHEY, CDR2 SVGAGI. The V gene end was trimmed by 5 bases and the J gene end by 5 bases; junction bases not matched to a gene: 1. This CDR3 comprises 14 residues. The CDR3 reads CASSRDRGNEKLFF. As DNA, the CDR3 is TGTGCCAGCAGTCGGGACAGGGGGAATGAAAAACTGTTTTTT.

This rearrangement joins TRBV28 to TRBJ1-6; TRBD1 matches 10 bases. This CDR3 region has 15 residues. Germline assignment: CDR1 MDHEN and CDR2 SYDVKM. V dropped 6 bases and J dropped 8; count of bases not matched to a gene: 7. This CDR3 reads CASSQSGTGDSPLHF. Here the CDR3 DNA reads TGTGCCAGCAGCCAGTCGGGGACAGGGGATTCACCCCTCCACTTT.

This clone was seen a few times. The chain has TRBV5-1 and TRBJ1-5; D unresolved. V gave up 2 bases and J gave up 4 bases, with 16 bases separating them. Per germline, CDR1 SGHRS and CDR2 YFSETQ. CDR3 length: 16 amino acids. The CDR3 bases are TGCGCCAGCAGCTTTGGACTCTCTGATCCTAATCAGCCCCAGCATTTT. This gives the protein CASSFGLSDPNQPQHF.

The J gene is TRBJ2-5, the V gene TRBV2, with D possibly matching TRBD2 (5 bases). The germline gives CDR1 SNHLY, CDR2 FYNNEI. The V gene lost 2 bases and the J gene lost 5 bases, with 9 bases spanning the gap. The CDR3 length is 13 residues. The CDR3: CASSEWTGETQYF. DNA of the CDR3: TGTGCCAGCAGTGAATGGACGGGGGAGACCCAGTACTTC.

The chain is built from TRBV7-2 and TRBJ2-7; 7 positions agree with TRBD2. The junction had 4 bases not matched to a gene; V was cut back by 4 bases and J by 1 base. Per germline, CDR1 SGHTA and CDR2 FQGNSA. This CDR3 has 14 amino acids. DNA for the CDR3: TGTGCCAGCAGCTCCCGACTAGCTTCCTACGAGCAGTACTTC. This sequence encodes CASSSRLASYEQYF.

The CDR3 reads CASSEALAGGSNEQFF. CDR3 DNA: TGTGCCAGCAGTGAAGCACTAGCGGGAGGTTCGAATGAGCAGTTCTTC. V usage is TRBV6-1 and J usage is TRBJ2-1; 12 positions match TRBD2. Germline CDR1 MNHNS, CDR2 SASEGT. The CDR3 covers 16 residues. Germline trimming cut 0 bases from V and 7 bases from J; bases unmatched to any gene: 4.

The chain recombines TRBV4-3 with TRBJ2-1; D is unresolved. The CDR3 length is 15 residues. The germline CDR1 and CDR2 sequences are LGHNA and YSLEER. The V end lost 0 bases, the J end lost 4 bases, and 10 bases lay between the germline ends. CDR3 residues: CASSQDWRGYNEQFF. Written as DNA, the CDR3 is TGCGCCAGCAGCCAAGATTGGAGAGGTTACAATGAGCAGTTCTTC.

The count of this clone is one. This sequence joins TRBV27 and TRBJ1-2, with TRBD1 matching over 8 bases. The CDR3 is 17 amino acids. V lost 0 bases, J lost 6 bases, and 12 bases stayed unmatched. Looked up from germline, CDR1 is MNHEY and CDR2 is SMNVEV (reference sequence). The chain's CDR3 is CASSLSSRGRPLDGYTF. The CDR3 DNA is TGTGCCAGCAGTTTATCGAGCAGGGGGCGCCCTCTGGATGGCTACACCTTC.

This clone was seen only a few times. V and J are TRBV29-1 and TRBJ2-1, with TRBD2 matching 9 bases. J lost 8 bases, V lost 2 bases, and 7 bases had no gene match. The CDR3 sequence is 14 residues long. Germline V gene sequence: CDR1 SQVTM, CDR2 ANQGSEA. The CDR3 nucleotides are TGCAGCGTTGAACGTAGCGGGAGTCTCTATGAGCAGTTCTTC. It specifies CSVERSGSLYEQFF.

This clone appeared once. The gene calls are TRBV28 and TRBJ1-5, with TRBD1 matching over 10 bases. V lost 4 bases and J lost 3; bases outside the gene matches: 9. Looked up from germline, CDR1 is MDHEN and CDR2 is SYDVKM. CDR3 length: 17 amino acids. The CDR3 region is CASSSGQGSPLNQPQHF. The CDR3 DNA sequence: TGTGCCAGCAGTTCGGGACAGGGGTCTCCCCTCAATCAGCCCCAGCATTTT. Based on the CDR3 plus reference TRBV28 and TRBJ1-5, the full variable domain is DVKVTQSSRYLVKRTGEKVFLECVQDMDHENMFWYRQDPGLGLRLIYFSYDVKMKEKGDIPEGYSVSREKKERFSLILESASTNQTSMYLCASSSGQGSPLNQPQHFGDGTRLSIL.

The V and J genes are TRBV6-5 and TRBJ2-7, with D maybe TRBD2 (7 bases). Trimming cost V 6 bases and J 5 bases, with 20 bases left between them. This CDR3 region has 15 residues. Germline lookup yields CDR1 MNHEY and CDR2 SVGAGI. The CDR3 loop is CASRARGAGGDEQYF. CDR3 coding DNA: TGTGCCAGCAGGGCCCGGGGGGCAGGAGGCGACGAGCAGTACTTC.

This clone was detected only once. The chain has TRBV7-3 and TRBJ2-3; 10 bases align to TRBD2. The length of the CDR3 is 14 residues. Germline V gene data show CDR1 as SGHTA and CDR2 as FQGTGA. The ends lost 7 bases at V and 3 bases at J; junction bases unmatched: 4. CDR3 bases: TGTGCCAGCACAGCGGGGGGGCGTACAGATACGCAGTATTTT. Translated, it gives CASTAGGRTDTQYF.

V is TRBV18 and J is TRBJ1-6, with D possibly being TRBD1 (6 bases). V lost 3 bases to trimming and J lost 11 bases, with 14 bases between them. From germline, CDR1 is KGHSH and CDR2 LQKENI. This CDR3 region has 14 residues. CDR3 loop: CASSPEQGSTPLHF. CDR3 coding DNA: TGTGCCAGCTCACCGGAACAGGGATCAACACCCCTCCACTTT.

In this sample, this clone turned up once. V is TRBV7-3 and J is TRBJ1-3, with 8 bases matching TRBD1. The junction had 3 bases not matched to a gene; V was cut back by 1 base and J by 4 bases. CDR1 is SGHTA and CDR2 is FQGTGA in the germline V gene. This CDR3 is 15 amino acids long. CDR3 sequence reads: CASSLSRTGGNTIYF. Written as DNA, the CDR3 is TGTGCCAGCAGCTTAAGTAGGACAGGGGGAAACACCATATATTTT.

The chain joins TRBV5-4 to TRBJ2-1, with 9 bases fitting TRBD2. The CDR3 extends over 16 amino acids. Germline CDR1 and CDR2: SGHNT and YYREEE (reference sequence). V lost 4 bases to trimming and J lost 8 bases; unmatched junction nucleotides: 13. For the CDR3, the DNA is TGTGCCAGCAGCGTAGGACTAGCGCAGGTCGGGGATGAGCAGTTCTTC. This encodes CASSVGLAQVGDEQFF.

The chain uses TRBV15 and TRBJ1-2, with D maybe TRBD1 (6 bases). V lost 6 bases and J lost 5, with 19 bases in between. The germline gives CDR1 LNHNV, CDR2 YYDKDF (reference sequence). This CDR3 comprises 15 residues. This chain's CDR3 is CATSFGTQGNYGYTF. CDR3 bases: TGTGCCACCAGTTTCGGCACCCAGGGGAATTATGGCTACACCTTC. Based on the CDR3 plus reference TRBV15 and TRBJ1-2, the full variable domain is DAMVIQNPRYQVTQFGKPVTLSCSQTLNHNVMYWYQQKSSQAPKLLFHYYDKDFNNEADTPDNFQSRRPNTSFCFLDIRSPGLGDTAMYLCATSFGTQGNYGYTFGSGTRLTVV.

This chain joins TRBV6-2 or TRBV6-3 and TRBJ1-2; 9 bases are a match to TRBD1. The CDR3 is 14 amino acids. CDR1 is MNHEY and CDR2 is SVGEGT in the germline V gene. V shed 6 bases and J 4 bases; nucleotides not matched to a gene: 6. CDR3 DNA: TGTGCCAGCAGCGGACAGGGGCGAGTCTATGGCTACACCTTC. This gives the protein CASSGQGRVYGYTF.

The chain links TRBV18 to TRBJ2-4; tentative D call: TRBD1 (5 bases). The length of the CDR3 is 15 residues. Per germline, CDR1 KGHSH and CDR2 LQKENI. Trimming removed 6 bases from V and 9 bases from J, with 21 bases in between. CDR3 sequence reads: CASSDMGPGQGIQYF. CDR3 bases: TGTGCCAGCTCTGATATGGGCCCCGGACAAGGCATTCAGTACTTC. The complete variable domain, with remaining parts taken from reference TRBV18 and TRBJ2-4, reads NAGVMQNPRHLVRRRGQEARLRCSPMKGHSHVYWYRQLPEEGLKFMVYLQKENIIDESGMPKERFSAEFPKEGPSILRIQQVVRGDSAAYFCASSDMGPGQGIQYFGAGTRLSVL.

V gene TRBV7-3 combines with J gene TRBJ2-1; tentatively, D is TRBD2 (5 bases). Looked up from germline, CDR1 is SGHTA and CDR2 is FQGTGA. This CDR3 contains 14 residues. Trimming pared 2 bases from V and 9 bases from J, leaving 14 bases between. The CDR3 DNA reads as TGTGCCAGCAGCTTAGGACTGACTGCCGGTGAGCAGTTCTTC. Translating it yields CASSLGLTAGEQFF.

The chain combines TRBV10-3 with TRBJ2-5; D gene ambiguous. V lost 8 bases and J lost 2, with 15 bases in between. The CDR3 is 14 amino acids. Germline V gene lookup returns CDR1 ENHRY and CDR2 SYGVKD. DNA of the CDR3: TGTGCCATCTCGGCTAGTGCCACTCAAGAGACCCAGTACTTC. Translating gives CAISASATQETQYF.

The chain combines TRBV19 with TRBJ2-7; TRBD2 agrees at 7 bases. This CDR3 comprises 15 residues. Germline lookup yields CDR1 LNHDA and CDR2 SQIVND (reference sequence). V was pared by 3 bases and J by 1 base, with 6 bases of the junction left unmatched. The chain's CDR3 is CASSIGGSLSYEQYF. For the CDR3, the DNA is TGTGCCAGTAGTATCGGCGGGAGCTTGTCCTACGAGCAGTACTTC.

This sequence joins TRBV7-8 and TRBJ1-1; D gene uncertain. Germline lookup yields CDR1 SGHVS and CDR2 FQNEAQ. The V end was cut by 2 bases, the J end by 7 bases, with 11 bases between. The CDR3 runs to 13 residues. Here the CDR3 DNA reads TGTGCCAGCAGCTTATTCCCCGAGGGTGAAGCTTTCTTT. Amino acid sequence: CASSLFPEGEAFF.